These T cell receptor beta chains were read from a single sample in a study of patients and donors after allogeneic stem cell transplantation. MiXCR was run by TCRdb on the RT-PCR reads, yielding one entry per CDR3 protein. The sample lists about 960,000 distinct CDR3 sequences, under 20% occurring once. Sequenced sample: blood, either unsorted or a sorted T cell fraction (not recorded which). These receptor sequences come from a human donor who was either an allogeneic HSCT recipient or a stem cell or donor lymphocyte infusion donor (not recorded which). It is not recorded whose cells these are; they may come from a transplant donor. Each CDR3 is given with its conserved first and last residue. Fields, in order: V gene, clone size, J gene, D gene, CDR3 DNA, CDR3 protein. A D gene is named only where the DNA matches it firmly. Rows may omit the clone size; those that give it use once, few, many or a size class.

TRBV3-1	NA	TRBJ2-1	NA	TGTGCCAGCAGCACCCGAACCGGGACACCGCCTTACAATGAGCAGTTCTTC	CASSTRTGTPPYNEQFF
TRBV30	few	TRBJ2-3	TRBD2	TGTGCCTGGAGTGCGGGGGGTCTGACAGATACGCAGTATTTT	CAWSAGGLTDTQYF
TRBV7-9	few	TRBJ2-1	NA	TGTGCCAGCAGTAAAGGGACCAATGAGCAGTTCTTC	CASSKGTNEQFF
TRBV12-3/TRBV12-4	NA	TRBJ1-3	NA	TGTGCCAGCAGTTTAGCGCAGGTTCTCTCTGGAAACACCATATATTTT	CASSLAQVLSGNTIYF
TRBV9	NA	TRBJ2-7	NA	TGTGCCAGCAGCGTAGACGGGACCTACGAGCAGTACTTC	CASSVDGTYEQYF
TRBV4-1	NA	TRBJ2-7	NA	TGCGCCAGCAGCCAAGTTATAAGCTCCTACGAGCAGTACTTC	CASSQVISSYEQYF
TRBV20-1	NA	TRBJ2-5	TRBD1	TGCAGTGCTAGATCCGGGGCAGGGGGTCAAGAGACCCAGTACTTC	CSARSGAGGQETQYF
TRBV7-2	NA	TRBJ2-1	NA	TGTGCCAGCAGCACGACCCCCGAGCAGTTCTTC	CASSTTPEQFF
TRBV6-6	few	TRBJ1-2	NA	TGTGCCAGCAGTAAACAGGGCAACTATGGCTACACCTTC	CASSKQGNYGYTF
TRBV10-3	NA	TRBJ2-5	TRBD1	TGTGCCATCAAAACGGGACAGGGACACAGAGAGACCCAGTACTTC	CAIKTGQGHRETQYF
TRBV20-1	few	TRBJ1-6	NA	TGCAGTGCTAGTTCCGAGGACAATTCACCCCTCCACTTT	CSASSEDNSPLHF
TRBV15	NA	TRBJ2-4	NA	TGTGCCACCAGCAGAGATCTTCCAGAATTAGCCAAAAACATTCAGTACTTC	CATSRDLPELAKNIQYF
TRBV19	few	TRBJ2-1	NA	TGTGCCAGTAGACTAGGCGGATTGGGCTACAATGAGCAGTTCTTC	CASRLGGLGYNEQFF
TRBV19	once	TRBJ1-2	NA	TGTGCCAGCCAAGCGGAGGGCGAACCCTATGGCTACACCTTC	CASQAEGEPYGYTF
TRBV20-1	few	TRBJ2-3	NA	TGCAGTGCCACCGAGGGTAAGACAGATACGCAGTATTTT	CSATEGKTDTQYF
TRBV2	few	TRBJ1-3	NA	TGTGCCAGCAGAACGGACGGGAGCTCTGGAAACACCATATATTTT	CASRTDGSSGNTIYF
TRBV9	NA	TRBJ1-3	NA	TGTGCCAGCAGCGTAGGATTCACTGGAAACACCATATATTTT	CASSVGFTGNTIYF
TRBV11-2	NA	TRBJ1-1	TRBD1	TGTGCCAGCAGCTCGCAGGGGGCGCGCATGAACACTGAAGCTTTCTTT	CASSSQGARMNTEAFF
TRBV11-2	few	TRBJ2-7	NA	TGTGCCAGCAGCTTTTCACAGACCTACGAGCAGTACTTC	CASSFSQTYEQYF
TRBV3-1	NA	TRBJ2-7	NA	TGTGCCAGCAGCGGGGAACAGTGGGCCTACGAGCAGTACTTC	CASSGEQWAYEQYF
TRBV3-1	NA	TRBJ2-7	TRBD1	TGTGCCAGCACTCGAGGGGAGGGACAGGGAACCTACGAGCAGTACTTC	CASTRGEGQGTYEQYF
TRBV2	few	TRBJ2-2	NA	TGTGCCAGCAGTGTTGGAGGGAGTAACACCGGGGAGCTGTTTTTT	CASSVGGSNTGELFF
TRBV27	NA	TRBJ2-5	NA	TGTGCCAGCAGTCCCCGCCGGTACCAAGAGACCCAGTACTTC	CASSPRRYQETQYF
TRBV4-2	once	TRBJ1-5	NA	TGTGCCAGCAGCCAAGATCAAAGGATTAGCAATCAGCCCCAGCATTTT	CASSQDQRISNQPQHF
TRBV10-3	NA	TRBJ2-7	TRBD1	TGTGCCATCTCCGGGACAGACGAGCAGTACTTC	CAISGTDEQYF
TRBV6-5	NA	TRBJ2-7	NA	TGTGCCAGCAGTTACTCAGTCGGGAGCAGTTACGAGCAGTACTTC	CASSYSVGSSYEQYF
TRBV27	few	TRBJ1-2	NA	TGTGCCAGCAGTTTTGCGGGGCGTGGTGGCTACACCTTC	CASSFAGRGGYTF
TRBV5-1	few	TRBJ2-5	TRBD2	TGCGCCAGCAGCCCGGCAAGCGGGAGAGGCCAAGAGACCCAGTACTTC	CASSPASGRGQETQYF
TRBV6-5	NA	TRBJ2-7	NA	TGTGCCAGCAGGGATGGGGGGTCCGAGCAGTACTTC	CASRDGGSEQYF
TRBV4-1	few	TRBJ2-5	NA	TGCGCCAGCAGCCAAGAAGAACAGTTACAAGAGACCCAGTACTTC	CASSQEEQLQETQYF
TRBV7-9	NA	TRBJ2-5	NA	TGTGCCAGCAGCATGACAGACTCGGAGACCCAGTACTTC	CASSMTDSETQYF
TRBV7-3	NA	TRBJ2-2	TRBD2	TGTGCCAGCAGGTCTGGGAGCGGGAGCCCCACCGGGGAGCTGTTTTTT	CASRSGSGSPTGELFF
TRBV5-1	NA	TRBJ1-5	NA	TGCGCCAGCAGCTCTGGGGTCGGGAGCAATCAGCCCCAGCATTTT	CASSSGVGSNQPQHF
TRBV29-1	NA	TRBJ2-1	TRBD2	TGCAGCGTTGAGGATTTAGCGGGAAGCTCCTACAATGAGCAGTTCTTC	CSVEDLAGSSYNEQFF
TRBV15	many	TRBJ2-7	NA	TGTGCCACCAGCAGCTCCTACGAGCAGTACTTC	CATSSSYEQYF
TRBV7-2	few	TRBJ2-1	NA	TGTGCCAGCAGCTTAACTAGCTGGGATGAGCAGTTCTTC	CASSLTSWDEQFF
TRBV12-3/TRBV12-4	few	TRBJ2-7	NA	TGTGCCAGCAGTTTGGGCAGCTCGGCCGCCTTC	CASSLGSSAAF
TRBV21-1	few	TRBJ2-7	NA	TGTGCCAGCAGCAATCGGACAGTCTCCTACGAGCAGTACTTC	CASSNRTVSYEQYF
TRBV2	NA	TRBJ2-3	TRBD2	TGTGCCAGCAGTTACTACAGCGGGAGGGCCGCAGATACGCAGTATTTT	CASSYYSGRAADTQYF
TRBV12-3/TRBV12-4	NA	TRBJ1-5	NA	TGTGCCAGCAGTGGGGACTGGGAGGAGAGCAATCAGCCCCAGCATTTT	CASSGDWEESNQPQHF
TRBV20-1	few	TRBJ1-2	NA	TGCAGTGCTACCCTCCACCCGGGGAGCTATGGCTACACCTTC	CSATLHPGSYGYTF
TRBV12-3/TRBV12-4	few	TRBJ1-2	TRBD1	TGTGCCAGCAGTTACCGGACAGGGGAGGTGGGTGGCTACACCTTC	CASSYRTGEVGGYTF
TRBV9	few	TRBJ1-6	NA	TGTGCCAGCAGCGTAGGGGGCTCCCCACGGTCACCCCTCCACTTT	CASSVGGSPRSPLHF
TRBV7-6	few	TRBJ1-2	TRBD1	TGTGCCAGCAGCTTAAGACAGGGGGCACCGTGGGGCTACACCTTC	CASSLRQGAPWGYTF
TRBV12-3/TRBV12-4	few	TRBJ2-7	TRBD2	TGTGCCAGCAGCCTTTTGGCTAGCGGGCTGAGGGAGCAGTACTTC	CASSLLASGLREQYF
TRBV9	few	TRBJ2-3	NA	TGTGCCAGCAGCGTAGCTACGGGGTTGTGGGATACGCAGTATTTT	CASSVATGLWDTQYF
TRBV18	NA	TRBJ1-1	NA	TGTGCCAGCTCACCCTGGGTGGGGGCAACTGAAGCTTTCTTT	CASSPWVGATEAFF
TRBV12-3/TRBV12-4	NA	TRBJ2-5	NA	TGTGCCAGCAGTTTGAGACGACTTAGGGGAGCCCAGTACTTC	CASSLRRLRGAQYF
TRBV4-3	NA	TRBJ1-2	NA	TGCGCCAGCAGCCCTTGGTTCCAAGAGCTTGATGGCTACACCTTC	CASSPWFQELDGYTF
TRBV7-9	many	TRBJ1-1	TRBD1	TGTGCCAGCAGCCCTTTGGGACAGAGGAACACTGAAGCTTTCTTT	CASSPLGQRNTEAFF
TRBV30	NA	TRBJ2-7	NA	TGTGCCTGTTGGGGGGATCCTCCCTACGAGCAGTACTTC	CACWGDPPYEQYF